This T cell receptor (beta chain) was recorded in a study of beta chain features in type 1 diabetes. Study background: All samples combined gave roughly 110,000,000 sorted cells for examination. General study results and limits: All four CD4+ subsets of Type 1 diabetes patients contained TCRB CDR3s that were moderately but significantly shorter. In type 1 diabetes patients, VDJ junctions had fewer insertions; deletions at these junctions were more frequent.

The CDR3 length is 13 residues. The ends lost 8 bases at V and 1 base at J; junction bases unmatched: 4. Germline V gene data show CDR1 as SNHLY and CDR2 as FYNNEI. Of the isolated RNA, all was reverse transcribed, and so the sequenced material was expressed TCRB transcripts. Samples of naive, central memory and regulatory T cells yielded a mean of about 3.7 million reads. The assay was immunoSEQ multiplex PCR, and TCRdb's table has in-frame clones only and misses some. Found here are about 660,000 clones, more than 12% of them singletons; the top ten hold 0.04%. Central memory, naive, regulatory and stem cell-like memory CD4+ cells were sorted by CD45RO/CCR7/CD25/CD127/CD95/CD27. Comments on this clone: Its target is not known.

The sample consisted of naive CD4+ T cells from blood. The chain joins TRBV2 to TRBJ1-1, with 7 bases that match TRBD1. This clonotype was sampled from a man aged 18-30 years with type 1 diabetes. In DNA, the CDR3 is TGTGCCAGCGAAGAGGGGGCGAACACTGAAGCTTTCTTT. Translating gives CASEEGANTEAFF.